This T cell receptor beta chain was captured by sequencing in a study of T cell responses to AZD1222 COVID-19 vaccine. Study-wide context: Both about-4-week and about-12-week second-dose recipients were combined.

Sequencing used immunoSEQ multiplex PCR; TCRdb keeps in-frame clones, though not all of them. The sample lists roughly 140,000 clones; approximately 92% were seen once. Trimming removed 6 bases at V and 4 bases at J, with 13 bases between. This CDR3 is built from 14 residues. CDR1 LNHDA and CDR2 SQIVND come from the germline V gene (reference sequence). Study conclusions and caveats: Per reports, nearly half of all spike-specific TCRs target regions that are unmutated in variants. Spike-specific TCR breadth and depth rose after two AZD1222 doses. White British people made up most donors, females outnumbered males, and clonal diversity was possibly underestimated.

Points on this clone: The antigen is not known.

The clonotype was recovered from an adult in good health. This specimen was peripheral blood, taken on day 0 of AZD1222 vaccination. V usage is TRBV19 and J usage is TRBJ1-5, with D perhaps matching TRBD1 (5 bases). The CDR3 region has the DNA TGTGCCAGTAGAGCATGGCGGGGGAATCAGCCCCAGCATTTT. Translated: CASRAWRGNQPQHF. Filled out from reference TRBV19 and TRBJ1-5, the complete variable domain reads DGGITQSPKYLFRKEGQNVTLSCEQNLNHDAMYWYRQDPGQGLRLIYYSQIVNDFQKGDIAEGYSVSREKKESFPLTVTSAQKNPTAFYLCASRAWRGNQPQHFGDGTRLSIL.